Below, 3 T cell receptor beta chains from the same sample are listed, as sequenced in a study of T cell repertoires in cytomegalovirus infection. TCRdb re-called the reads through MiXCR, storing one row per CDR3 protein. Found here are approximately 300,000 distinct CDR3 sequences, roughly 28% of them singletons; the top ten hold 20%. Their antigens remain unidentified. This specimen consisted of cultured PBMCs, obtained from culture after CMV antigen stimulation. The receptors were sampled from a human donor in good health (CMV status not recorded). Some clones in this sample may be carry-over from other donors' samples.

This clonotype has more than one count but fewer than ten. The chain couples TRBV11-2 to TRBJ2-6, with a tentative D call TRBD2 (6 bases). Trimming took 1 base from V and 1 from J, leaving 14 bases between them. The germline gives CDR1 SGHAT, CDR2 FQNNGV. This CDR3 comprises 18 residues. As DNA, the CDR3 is TGTGCCAGCAGCTTAGGGCGGGAAAAAAGTTCTGGGGCCAACGTCCTGACTTTC. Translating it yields CASSLGREKSSGANVLTF. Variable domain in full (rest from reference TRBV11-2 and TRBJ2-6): EAGVAQSPRYKIIEKRQSVAFWCNPISGHATLYWYQQILGQGPKLLIQFQNNGVVDDSQLPKDRFSAERLKGVDSTLKIQPAKLEDSAVYLCASSLGREKSSGANVLTFGAGSRLTVL.

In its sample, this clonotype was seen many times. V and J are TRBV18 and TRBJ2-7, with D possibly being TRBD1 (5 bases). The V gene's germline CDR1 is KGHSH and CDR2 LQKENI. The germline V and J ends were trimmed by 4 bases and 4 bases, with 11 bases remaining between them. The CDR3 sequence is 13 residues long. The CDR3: CASSQGDGYEQYF. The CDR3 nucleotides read TGTGCCAGCTCACAAGGGGATGGTTACGAGCAGTACTTC.

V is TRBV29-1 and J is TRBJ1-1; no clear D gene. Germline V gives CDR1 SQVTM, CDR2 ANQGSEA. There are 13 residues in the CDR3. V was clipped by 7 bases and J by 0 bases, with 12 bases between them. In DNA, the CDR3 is TGCAGCGGGGGAGGAAGTATGAACACTGAAGCTTTCTTT. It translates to CSGGGSMNTEAFF.